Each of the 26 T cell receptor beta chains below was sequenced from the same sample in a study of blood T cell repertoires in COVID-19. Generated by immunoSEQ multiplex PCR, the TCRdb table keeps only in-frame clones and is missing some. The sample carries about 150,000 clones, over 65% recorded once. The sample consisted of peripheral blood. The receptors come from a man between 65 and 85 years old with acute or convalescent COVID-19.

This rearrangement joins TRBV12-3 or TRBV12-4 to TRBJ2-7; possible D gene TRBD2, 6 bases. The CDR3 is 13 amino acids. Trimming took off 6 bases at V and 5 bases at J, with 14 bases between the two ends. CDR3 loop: CASRSDGGHEQYF. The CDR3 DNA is TGTGCCAGCAGATCCGACGGGGGTCACGAGCAGTACTTC.

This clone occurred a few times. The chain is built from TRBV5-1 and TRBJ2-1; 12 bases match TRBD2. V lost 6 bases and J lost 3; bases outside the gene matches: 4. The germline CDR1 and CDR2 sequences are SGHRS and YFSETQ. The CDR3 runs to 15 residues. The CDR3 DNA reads TGCGCCAGCACACTAGCGGGAGGACGCTACAATGAGCAGTTCTTC. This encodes CASTLAGGRYNEQFF. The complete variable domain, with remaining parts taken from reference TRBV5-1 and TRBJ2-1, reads KAGVTQTPRYLIKTRGQQVTLSCSPISGHRSVSWYQQTPGQGLQFLFEYFSETQRNKGNFPGRFSGRQFSNSRSEMNVSTLELGDSALYLCASTLAGGRYNEQFFGPGTRLTVL.

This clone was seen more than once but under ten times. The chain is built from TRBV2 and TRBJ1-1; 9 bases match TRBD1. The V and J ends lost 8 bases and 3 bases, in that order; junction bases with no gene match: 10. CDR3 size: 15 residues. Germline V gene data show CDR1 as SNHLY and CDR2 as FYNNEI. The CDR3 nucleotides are TGTGCCAGCCGTAAAAGGACAGGGGCGGACACTGAAGCTTTCTTT. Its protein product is CASRKRTGADTEAFF. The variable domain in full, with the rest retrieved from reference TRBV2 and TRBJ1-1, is EPEVTQTPSHQVTQMGQEVILRCVPISNHLYFYWYRQILGQKVEFLVSFYNNEISEKSEIFDDQFSVERPDGSNFTLKIRSTKLEDSAMYFCASRKRTGADTEAFFGQGTRLTVV.

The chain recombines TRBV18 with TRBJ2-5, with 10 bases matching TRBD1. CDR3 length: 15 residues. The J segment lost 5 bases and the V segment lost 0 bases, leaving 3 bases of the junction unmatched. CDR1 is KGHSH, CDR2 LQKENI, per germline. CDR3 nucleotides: TGTGCCAGCTCACCACCCGGACAGGGGGGGGAGACCCAGTACTTC. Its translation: CASSPPGQGGETQYF.

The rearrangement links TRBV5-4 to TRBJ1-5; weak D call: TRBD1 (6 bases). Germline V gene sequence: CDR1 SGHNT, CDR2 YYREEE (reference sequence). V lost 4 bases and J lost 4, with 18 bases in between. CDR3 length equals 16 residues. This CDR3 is CASSRGGPGGNQPQHF. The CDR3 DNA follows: TGTGCCAGCAGCCGCGGGGGCCCCGGGGGGAATCAGCCCCAGCATTTT.

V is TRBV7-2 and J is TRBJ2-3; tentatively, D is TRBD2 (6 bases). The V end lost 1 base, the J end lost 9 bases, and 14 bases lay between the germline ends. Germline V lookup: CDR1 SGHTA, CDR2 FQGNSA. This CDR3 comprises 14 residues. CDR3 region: CASSLDSGTLTQYF. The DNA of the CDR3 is TGTGCCAGCAGCTTAGATAGCGGAACCTTGACGCAGTATTTT.

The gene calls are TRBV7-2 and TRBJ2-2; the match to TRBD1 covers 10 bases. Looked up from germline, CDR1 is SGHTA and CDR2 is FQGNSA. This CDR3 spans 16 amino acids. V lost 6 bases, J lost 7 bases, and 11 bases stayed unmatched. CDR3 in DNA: TGTGCCAGCAGTCCGGGGGGACAGGGGTTCATCGGGGAGCTGTTTTTT. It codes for CASSPGGQGFIGELFF.

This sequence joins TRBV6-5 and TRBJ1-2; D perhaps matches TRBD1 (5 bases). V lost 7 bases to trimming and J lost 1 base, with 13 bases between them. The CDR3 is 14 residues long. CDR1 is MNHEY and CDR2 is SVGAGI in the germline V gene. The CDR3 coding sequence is TGTGCCAGCAAACCGGGACTGATTAACTATGGCTACACCTTC. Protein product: CASKPGLINYGYTF.

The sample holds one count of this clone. Here the CDR3 reads CASRQQGARETQYF. DNA for the CDR3: TGTGCCAGCAGACAACAGGGGGCTCGGGAGACCCAGTACTTC. V and J are TRBV14 and TRBJ2-5, with 9 bases aligning to TRBD1. The V segment lost 6 bases and the J segment 5 bases; nucleotides outside the gene matches: 7. CDR3 length: 14 amino acids. From germline, CDR1 is SGHDN and CDR2 FVKESK. Together with reference TRBV14 and TRBJ2-5, the CDR3 gives the full variable domain: EAGVTQFPSHSVIEKGQTVTLRCDPISGHDNLYWYRRVMGKEIKFLLHFVKESKQDESGMPNNRFLAERTGGTYSTLKVQPAELEDSGVYFCASRQQGARETQYFGPGTRLLVL.

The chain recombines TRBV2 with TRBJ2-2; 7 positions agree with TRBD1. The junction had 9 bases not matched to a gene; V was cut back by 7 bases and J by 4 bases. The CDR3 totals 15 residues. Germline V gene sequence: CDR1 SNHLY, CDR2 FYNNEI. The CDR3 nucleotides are TGTGCCAGCAATAAAATGGGACAGCCCACCGGGGAGCTGTTTTTT. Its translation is CASNKMGQPTGELFF.

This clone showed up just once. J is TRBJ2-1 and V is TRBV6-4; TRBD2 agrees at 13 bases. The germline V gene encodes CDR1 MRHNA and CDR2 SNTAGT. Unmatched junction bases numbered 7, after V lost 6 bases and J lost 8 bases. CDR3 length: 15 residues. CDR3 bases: TGTGCCAGCAGCTGGACTAGCGGGAGCTCGTATGAGCAGTTCTTC. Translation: CASSWTSGSSYEQFF.

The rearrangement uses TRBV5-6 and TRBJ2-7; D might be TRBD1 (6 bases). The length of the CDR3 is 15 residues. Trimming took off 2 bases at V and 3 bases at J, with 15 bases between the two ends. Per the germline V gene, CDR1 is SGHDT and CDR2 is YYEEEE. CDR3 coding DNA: TGTGCCAGCAGCTTTAAGGACAGCCGAATCTACGAGCAGTACTTC. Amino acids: CASSFKDSRIYEQYF.

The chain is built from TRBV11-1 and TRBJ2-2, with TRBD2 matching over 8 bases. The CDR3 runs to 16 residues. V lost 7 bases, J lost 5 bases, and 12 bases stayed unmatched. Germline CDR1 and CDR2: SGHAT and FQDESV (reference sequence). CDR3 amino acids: CASNPSGTRGTGELFF. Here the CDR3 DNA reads TGTGCCAGCAACCCGTCCGGGACTAGGGGGACCGGGGAGCTGTTTTTT.

CDR3 DNA sequence: TGTGCCAGCAGCTTGGACGGGGGGACCAGTTACAATGAGCAGTTCTTC. This translates into CASSLDGGTSYNEQFF. The chain carries TRBV5-4 and TRBJ2-1, with 7 bases lining up with TRBD2. In germline, CDR1 is SGHNT, CDR2 YYREEE (reference sequence). This CDR3 is built from 16 residues. V trimming: 0 bases; J trimming: 4 bases; junction bases outside the gene matches: 7.

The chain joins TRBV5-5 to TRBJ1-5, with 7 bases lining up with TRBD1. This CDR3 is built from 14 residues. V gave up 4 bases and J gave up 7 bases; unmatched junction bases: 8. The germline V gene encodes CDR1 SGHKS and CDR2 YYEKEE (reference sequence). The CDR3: CASSGDSTGQPQHF. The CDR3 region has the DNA TGTGCCAGCAGCGGGGACAGTACGGGGCAGCCCCAGCATTTT.

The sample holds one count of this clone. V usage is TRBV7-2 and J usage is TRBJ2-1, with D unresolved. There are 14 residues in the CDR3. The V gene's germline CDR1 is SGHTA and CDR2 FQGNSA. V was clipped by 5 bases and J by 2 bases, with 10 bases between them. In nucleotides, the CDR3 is TGTGCCAGCAGCCTTCGCACTCCCTACAATGAGCAGTTCTTC. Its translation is CASSLRTPYNEQFF.

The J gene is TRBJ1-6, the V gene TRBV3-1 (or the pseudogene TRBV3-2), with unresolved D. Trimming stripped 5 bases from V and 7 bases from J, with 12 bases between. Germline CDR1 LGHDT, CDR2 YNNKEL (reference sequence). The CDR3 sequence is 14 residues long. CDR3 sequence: CASSFQPGNSPLHF. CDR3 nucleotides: TGTGCCAGCAGCTTCCAGCCGGGGAATTCACCCCTCCACTTT.

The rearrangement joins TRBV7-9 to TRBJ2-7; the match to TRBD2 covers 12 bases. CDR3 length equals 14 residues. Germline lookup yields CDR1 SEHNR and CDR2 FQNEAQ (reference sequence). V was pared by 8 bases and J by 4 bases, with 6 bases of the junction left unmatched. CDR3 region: CASGLAGGQYEQYF. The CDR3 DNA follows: TGTGCCAGCGGCCTAGCGGGAGGGCAATACGAGCAGTACTTC.

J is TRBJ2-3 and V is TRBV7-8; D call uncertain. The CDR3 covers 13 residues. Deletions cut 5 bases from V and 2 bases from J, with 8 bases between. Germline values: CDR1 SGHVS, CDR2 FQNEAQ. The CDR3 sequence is CASSQAITDTQYF. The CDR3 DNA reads TGTGCCAGCAGCCAAGCTATCACAGATACGCAGTATTTT.

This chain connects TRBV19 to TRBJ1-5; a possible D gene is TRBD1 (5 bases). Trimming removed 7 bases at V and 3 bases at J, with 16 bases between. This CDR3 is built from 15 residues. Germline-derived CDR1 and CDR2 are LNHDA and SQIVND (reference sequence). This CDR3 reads CASIIGGGYNQPQHF. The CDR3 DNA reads TGTGCCAGTATCATCGGGGGGGGATACAATCAGCCCCAGCATTTT.

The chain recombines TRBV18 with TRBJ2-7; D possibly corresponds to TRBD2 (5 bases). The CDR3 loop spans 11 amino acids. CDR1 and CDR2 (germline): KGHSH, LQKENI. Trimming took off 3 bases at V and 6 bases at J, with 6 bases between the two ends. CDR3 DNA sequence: TGTGCCAGCTCACCTAGCGTCGAGCAGTACTTC. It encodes CASSPSVEQYF.

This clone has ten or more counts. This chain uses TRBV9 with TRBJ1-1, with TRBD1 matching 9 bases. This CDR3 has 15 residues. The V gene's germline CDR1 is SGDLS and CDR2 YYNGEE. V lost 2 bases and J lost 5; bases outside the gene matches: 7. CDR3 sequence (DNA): TGTGCCAGCAGCGTTATACAGGGGGCTGGGACTGAAGCTTTCTTT. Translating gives CASSVIQGAGTEAFF.

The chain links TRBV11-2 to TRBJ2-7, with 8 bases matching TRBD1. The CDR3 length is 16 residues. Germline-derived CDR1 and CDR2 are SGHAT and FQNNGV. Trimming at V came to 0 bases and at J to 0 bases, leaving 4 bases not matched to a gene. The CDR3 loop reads CASSLDRTGSSYEQYF. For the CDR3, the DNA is TGTGCCAGCAGCTTAGACCGGACAGGGAGCTCCTACGAGCAGTACTTC.

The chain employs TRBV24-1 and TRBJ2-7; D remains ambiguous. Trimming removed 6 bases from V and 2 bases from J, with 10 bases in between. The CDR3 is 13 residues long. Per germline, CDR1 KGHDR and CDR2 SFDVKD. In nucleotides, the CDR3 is TGTGCCACCAGTCACTCGAGAACCTACGAGCAGTACTTC. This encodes CATSHSRTYEQYF.

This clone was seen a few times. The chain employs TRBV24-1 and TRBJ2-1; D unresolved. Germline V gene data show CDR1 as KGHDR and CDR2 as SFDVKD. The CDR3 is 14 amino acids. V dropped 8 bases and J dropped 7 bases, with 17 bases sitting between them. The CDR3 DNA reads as TGTGCCACCACAGTGGGTATGGGCAGTAATGAGCAGTTCTTC. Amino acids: CATTVGMGSNEQFF.

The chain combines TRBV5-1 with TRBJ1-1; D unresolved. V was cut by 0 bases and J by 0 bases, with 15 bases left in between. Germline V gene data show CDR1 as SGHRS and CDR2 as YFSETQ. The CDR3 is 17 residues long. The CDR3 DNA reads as TGCGCCAGCAGCTTGGTAGTCGGGGAGGTGGTGAACACTGAAGCTTTCTTT. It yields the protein CASSLVVGEVVNTEAFF.